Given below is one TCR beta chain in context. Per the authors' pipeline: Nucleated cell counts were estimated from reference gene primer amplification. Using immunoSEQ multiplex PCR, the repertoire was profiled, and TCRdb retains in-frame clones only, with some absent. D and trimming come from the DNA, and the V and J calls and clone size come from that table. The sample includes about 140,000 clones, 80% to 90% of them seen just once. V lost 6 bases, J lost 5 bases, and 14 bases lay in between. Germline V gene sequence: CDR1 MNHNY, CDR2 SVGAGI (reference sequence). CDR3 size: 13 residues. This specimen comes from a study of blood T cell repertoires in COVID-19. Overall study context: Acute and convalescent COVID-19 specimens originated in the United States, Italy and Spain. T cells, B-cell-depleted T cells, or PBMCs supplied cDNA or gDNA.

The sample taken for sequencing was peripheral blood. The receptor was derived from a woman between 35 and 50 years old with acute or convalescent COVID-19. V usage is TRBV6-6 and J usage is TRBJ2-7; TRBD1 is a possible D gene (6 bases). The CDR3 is CASSLDRSDEQYF. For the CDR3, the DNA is TGTGCCAGCAGCCTAGACAGGAGCGACGAGCAGTACTTC.